The 22 T cell receptor beta chains reported below all come from one sample, sequenced in a study of cytomegalovirus exposure and HLA in healthy donors. Use of 60 Vbeta and 13 Jbeta primers characterized the PCR. Data came from immunoSEQ multiplex PCR; TCRdb stores just in-frame clones and leaves some out. The repertoire holds some 88,000 clones, with roughly 74% as singletons. The sample taken for sequencing was PBMCs. The source of these receptors is a woman aged 18-30 years in good health and CMV-seropositive.

This sequence joins TRBV11-1 and TRBJ2-1, with 10 bases lining up with TRBD2. Losses at the gene ends were 5 bases for V and 5 bases for J; bases not matched to a gene: 6. The CDR3 spans 15 residues. Germline CDR1 and CDR2: SGHAT and FQDESV (reference sequence). The CDR3 here is CASSDLAGAHNEQFF. The CDR3 region has the DNA TGTGCCAGCAGCGATCTAGCGGGGGCCCACAATGAGCAGTTCTTC. The full variable domain, its missing parts supplied by reference TRBV11-1 and TRBJ2-1, is EAEVAQSPRYKITEKSQAVAFWCDPISGHATLYWYRQILGQGPELLVQFQDESVVDDSQLPKDRFSAERLKGVDSTLKIQPAELGDSAMYLCASSDLAGAHNEQFFGPGTRLTVL.

The chain has TRBV7-9 and TRBJ2-7, with 7 bases aligning to TRBD2. Germline trimming cut 8 bases from V and 4 bases from J; bases unmatched to any gene: 5. CDR1 is SEHNR, CDR2 FQNEAQ, per germline (reference sequence). The CDR3 length is 12 residues. CDR3 protein: CASARGLYEQYF. The CDR3 DNA follows: TGTGCCAGCGCGCGGGGGTTATACGAGCAGTACTTC.

The genes are TRBV30 and TRBJ1-3, with 9 nucleotides matching TRBD1. From germline, CDR1 is GTSNPN and CDR2 SVGIG (reference sequence). J was trimmed by 3 bases and V by 2 bases; bases with no gene match: 8. The CDR3 contains 16 residues. The CDR3 spells CAWSPGQGPSGNTIYF. DNA of the CDR3: TGTGCCTGGAGTCCAGGACAGGGGCCGAGTGGAAACACCATATATTTT.

A few counts support this clone. The chain is built from TRBV7-6 and TRBJ1-1; D gene unclear. Trimming left V 4 bases short and J 0 bases short, with 6 bases between. The CDR3 sequence is 13 residues long. Germline V lookup: CDR1 SGHVS, CDR2 FNYEAQ. The CDR3 region is CASSSQVNTEAFF. CDR3 in DNA: TGTGCCAGCAGCTCCCAGGTGAACACTGAAGCTTTCTTT.

The chain combines TRBV11-2 with TRBJ2-2, with D uncertain. This CDR3 is built from 15 residues. The V and J ends lost 7 bases and 4 bases respectively, with 16 bases between them. CDR1 is SGHAT, CDR2 FQNNGV, per germline. The CDR3, as DNA: TGTGCCAGCACCGACCTCGTAAGGAGCACCGGGGAGCTGTTTTTT. Residues: CASTDLVRSTGELFF.

The chain has TRBV6-6 and TRBJ2-5; 8 bases align to TRBD2. The J call is in doubt because the DNA end fits TRBJ2-7 better. This CDR3 region has 15 residues. CDR1 and CDR2 (germline): MNHNY, SVGAGI (reference sequence). The CDR3, as DNA: TGTGCCAGCAGCCACTCGGGGGGGGCTGGGTACGAGCAGTACTTC. Translated: CASSHSGGAGYEQYF.

The chain is built from TRBV7-2 and TRBJ1-6, with 8 bases fitting TRBD1. After removal of 6 bases from V and 8 bases from J, the junction contained 6 bases not matched to a gene. This CDR3 spans 14 amino acids. Germline V gene sequence: CDR1 SGHTA, CDR2 FQGNSA. The DNA of the CDR3 is TGTGCCAGCAGTTCACAGGGGGATCATTCACCCCTCCACTTT. This codes for CASSSQGDHSPLHF. The entire variable domain, with the rest obtained from reference TRBV7-2 and TRBJ1-6, is as follows: GAGVSQSPSNKVTEKGKDVELRCDPISGHTALYWYRQSLGQGLEFLIYFQGNSAPDKSGLPSDRFSAERTGGSVSTLTIQRTQQEDSAVYLCASSSQGDHSPLHFGNGTRLTVT.

V and J are TRBV27 and TRBJ1-3; the match to TRBD1 covers 9 bases. CDR3 length: 15 residues. J was trimmed by 8 bases and V by 6 bases; bases with no gene match: 11. Germline V gene data show CDR1 as MNHEY and CDR2 as SMNVEV (reference sequence). The CDR3 loop reads CASSQRDRAGDTIYF. CDR3 DNA: TGTGCCAGCAGCCAGAGGGACAGGGCAGGGGACACCATATATTTT.

The V gene is TRBV5-1, the J gene TRBJ1-3, with D possibly being TRBD1 (5 bases). The CDR3 spans 16 residues. V was pared by 0 bases and J by 4 bases, with 14 bases between. Germline CDR1 is SGHRS and CDR2 is YFSETQ. CDR3 DNA: TGCGCCAGCAGCTTGGCGTCAGGGAAAAGAGGAAACACCATATATTTT. It yields the protein CASSLASGKRGNTIYF.

The chain combines TRBV5-4 with TRBJ2-3, with 7 nucleotides matching TRBD2. V was pared by 4 bases and J by 0 bases, with 8 bases of the junction left unmatched. Germline V CDR1 and CDR2: SGHNT, YYREEE (reference sequence). This CDR3 comprises 16 residues. The CDR3 reads CASSTGRTRSTDTQYF. The CDR3 region has the DNA TGTGCCAGCAGCACGGGTAGGACTAGAAGCACAGATACGCAGTATTTT.

V usage is TRBV20-1 and J usage is TRBJ2-3; D not certain. Germline CDR1 and CDR2: DFQATT and SNEGSKA (reference sequence). This CDR3 contains 11 residues. Trimming stripped 3 bases from V and 4 bases from J, with 5 bases between. Written as DNA, the CDR3 is TGCAGTGCTAGTGCAGCAGATACGCAGTATTTT. Protein: CSASAADTQYF.

The J gene is TRBJ2-7, the V gene TRBV27, with D maybe TRBD2 (5 bases). Germline lookup yields CDR1 MNHEY and CDR2 SMNVEV (reference sequence). The V and J ends lost 0 bases and 4 bases respectively, with 7 bases between them. The CDR3 totals 13 residues. CDR3 region: CASSLSGGYEQYF. CDR3 sequence (DNA): TGTGCCAGCAGTTTATCTGGAGGTTACGAGCAGTACTTC.

V gene TRBV7-2 combines with J gene TRBJ2-3, with 13 nucleotides matching TRBD2. V was pared by 4 bases and J by 6 bases, with 7 bases of the junction left unmatched. This CDR3 spans 16 amino acids. Germline CDR1 reads SGHTA; CDR2 reads FQGNSA. The CDR3 is CASSSGLAGARDTQYF. In nucleotides, the CDR3 is TGTGCCAGCAGCTCCGGACTAGCGGGGGCCCGGGATACGCAGTATTTT.

CDR3 DNA sequence: TGTGCCAGTAGTAGGGAGGGGAACACCGGGGAGCTGTTTTTT. It yields the protein CASSREGNTGELFF. This rearrangement joins TRBV19 to TRBJ2-2, with TRBD2 identical over 7 bases. The CDR3 is 14 amino acids. The germline gives CDR1 LNHDA, CDR2 SQIVND (reference sequence). V was pared by 4 bases and J by 1 base, with 0 bases of the junction left unmatched.

The CDR3, as DNA: TGTGCCAGTAGCCGACAGGCCTTGGGCACTGAAGCTTTCTTT. Residues: CASSRQALGTEAFF. The chain has TRBV19 and TRBJ1-1, with D maybe TRBD1 (6 bases). CDR1 is LNHDA, CDR2 SQIVND, per germline (reference sequence). The CDR3 runs 14 residues. The V gene lost 6 bases and the J gene lost 4 bases, with 15 bases spanning the gap.

The V and J genes are TRBV6-5 and TRBJ1-2, with 7 bases that match TRBD1. Per germline, CDR1 MNHEY and CDR2 SVGAGI. After removal of 5 bases from V and 7 bases from J, the junction contained 10 bases not matched to a gene. The CDR3 spans 14 residues. The CDR3 loop is CASSVETGTGGYTF. Here the CDR3 DNA reads TGTGCCAGCAGTGTGGAGACAGGGACTGGTGGCTACACCTTC.

This clone has just a few counts. The gene calls are TRBV4-3 and TRBJ1-2; D remains ambiguous. The V gene's germline CDR1 is LGHNA and CDR2 YSLEER. Trimming removed 0 bases from V and 2 bases from J, with 16 bases in between. This CDR3 region has 17 residues. CDR3 loop: CASSQDGGPGLNYGYTF. In nucleotides, the CDR3 is TGCGCCAGCAGCCAAGACGGAGGACCAGGTCTGAACTATGGCTACACCTTC.

This chain links TRBV4-3 with TRBJ2-3, with D possibly matching TRBD1 (5 bases). This CDR3 contains 17 residues. V dropped 0 bases and J dropped 4 bases, with 17 bases sitting between them. From germline, CDR1 is LGHNA and CDR2 YSLEER. DNA for the CDR3: TGCGCCAGCAGCCAAGACACGGGCAGGGATTTCTCAGATACGCAGTATTTT. It encodes CASSQDTGRDFSDTQYF.

There are a few counts of this clone. The chain joins TRBV5-4 to TRBJ2-3; 7 bases match TRBD2. From germline, CDR1 is SGHNT and CDR2 YYREEE (reference sequence). The CDR3 contains 14 residues. V was clipped by 2 bases and J by 3 bases; unmatched bases: 3. The CDR3 is CASSLAGNTDTQYF. As DNA, the CDR3 is TGTGCCAGCAGCTTAGCGGGAAATACAGATACGCAGTATTTT. The entire variable domain, with the rest obtained from reference TRBV5-4 and TRBJ2-3, is as follows: ETGVTQSPTHLIKTRGQQVTLRCSSQSGHNTVSWYQQALGQGPQFIFQYYREEENGRGNFPPRFSGLQFPNYSSELNVNALELDDSALYLCASSLAGNTDTQYFGPGTRLTVL.

This chain joins TRBV12-5 and TRBJ1-1; no firm D call. The CDR3 is 11 amino acids. Germline V gene sequence: CDR1 LGHNT, CDR2 FRNRAP. Trimming left V 4 bases short and J 7 bases short, with 7 bases between. Here the CDR3 DNA reads TGTGCTAGTGGTTCGACACTTGAAGCTTTCTTT. Translation: CASGSTLEAFF.

This clone appeared a few times. The J gene is TRBJ2-7, the V gene TRBV4-1, with 12 bases lining up with TRBD2. Trimming at V came to 4 bases and at J to 7 bases, leaving 14 bases not matched to a gene. The CDR3 runs to 17 residues. The V gene's germline CDR1 is MGHRA and CDR2 YSYEKL. The CDR3 nucleotides are TGCGCCAGCAGCCCCCAACCCCTAGCGGGGGGGCCCAGGGAGCAGTACTTC. Protein: CASSPQPLAGGPREQYF.

A few counts support this clone. The chain joins TRBV7-2 to TRBJ2-4, with D perhaps TRBD1 (6 bases). CDR1 and CDR2 (germline): SGHTA, FQGNSA. Trimming removed 3 bases from V and 7 bases from J, with 7 bases in between. The CDR3 spans 12 residues. The CDR3 bases are TGTGCCAGCAGCTTCGGACAGAACATTCAGTACTTC. Amino acids: CASSFGQNIQYF. Supplemented by reference TRBV7-2 and TRBJ2-4, the full variable domain reads GAGVSQSPSNKVTEKGKDVELRCDPISGHTALYWYRQSLGQGLEFLIYFQGNSAPDKSGLPSDRFSAERTGGSVSTLTIQRTQQEDSAVYLCASSFGQNIQYFGAGTRLSVL.